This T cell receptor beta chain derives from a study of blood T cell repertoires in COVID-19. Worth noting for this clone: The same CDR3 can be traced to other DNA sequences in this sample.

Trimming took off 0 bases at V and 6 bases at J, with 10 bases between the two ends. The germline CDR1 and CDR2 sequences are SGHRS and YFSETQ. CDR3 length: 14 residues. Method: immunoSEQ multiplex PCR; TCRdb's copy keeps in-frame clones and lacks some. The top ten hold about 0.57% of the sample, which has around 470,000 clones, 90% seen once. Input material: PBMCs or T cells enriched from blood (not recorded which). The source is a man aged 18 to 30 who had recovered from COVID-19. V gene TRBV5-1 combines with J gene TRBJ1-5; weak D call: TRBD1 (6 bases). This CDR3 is CASSLEGVGQPQHF. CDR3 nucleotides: TGCGCCAGCAGCTTGGAGGGGGTGGGTCAGCCCCAGCATTTT.